These T cell receptor beta chains were read from a single sample in a study of Graves' ophthalmopathy and Graves' hyperthyroidism. MiXCR, run by TCRdb on the multiplex PCR reads, gives a single entry per CDR3 protein. The sample includes roughly 480,000 distinct CDR3 sequences, over 13% seen only once; the top ten take 9.8%. The source material was blood. The source of these receptors is a woman in her twenties or thirties with Graves' ophthalmopathy. Both conserved end residues are part of each CDR3. The D gene is left open where the match is weak. Clone size is given for some rows only: seen once, a few or many times, or a class if the clone is expanded.

clone_size: many; v_call: TRBV5-6; d_call: NA; j_call: TRBJ2-7; cdr3_aa: CASSFAGSYEQYF; cdr3_nt: TGTGCCAGCAGCTTCGCCGGCTCCTACGAGCAGTACTTC
clone_size: many; v_call: TRBV2; d_call: NA; j_call: TRBJ1-1; cdr3_aa: CASSEGVGLSPEAFF; cdr3_nt: TGTGCCAGCAGTGAAGGAGTCGGACTCTCTCCTGAAGCTTTCTTT
clone_size: many; v_call: TRBV4-2; d_call: NA; j_call: TRBJ2-5; cdr3_aa: CASSQVALDGETQYF; cdr3_nt: TGTGCCAGCAGCCAAGTCGCACTAGACGGGGAGACCCAGTACTTC
clone_size: many; v_call: TRBV12-3/TRBV12-4; d_call: TRBD1; j_call: TRBJ1-5; cdr3_aa: CASSPRTGGRQPQHF; cdr3_nt: TGTGCCAGCAGTCCTCGGACAGGGGGCCGTCAGCCCCAGCATTTT
clone_size: few; v_call: TRBV12-3/TRBV12-4; d_call: TRBD1; j_call: TRBJ1-1; cdr3_aa: CASSAQGALGSDTEAFF; cdr3_nt: TGTGCCAGCAGTGCACAGGGGGCGCTGGGGTCGGACACTGAAGCTTTCTTT
clone_size: few; v_call: TRBV7-8; d_call: TRBD1; j_call: TRBJ2-2; cdr3_aa: CASSLAGGTGRDTGELFF; cdr3_nt: TGTGCCAGCAGCTTAGCGGGGGGGACAGGGAGAGACACCGGGGAGCTGTTTTTT
clone_size: many; v_call: TRBV6-2/TRBV6-3; d_call: TRBD2; j_call: TRBJ2-5; cdr3_aa: CASRPGLGETQYF; cdr3_nt: TGTGCCAGCAGGCCGGGACTAGGAGAGACCCAGTACTTC
clone_size: few; v_call: TRBV11-2; d_call: NA; j_call: TRBJ2-3; cdr3_aa: CASSPTLREGGTDTQYF; cdr3_nt: TGTGCCAGCAGCCCCACTTTGCGGGAAGGGGGCACAGATACGCAGTATTTT
clone_size: many; v_call: TRBV5-1; d_call: TRBD2; j_call: TRBJ2-2; cdr3_aa: CASSLYREGPSGELFF; cdr3_nt: TGCGCCAGCAGCTTGTACCGGGAGGGCCCATCCGGGGAGCTGTTTTTT
clone_size: many; v_call: TRBV29-1; d_call: TRBD1; j_call: TRBJ1-2; cdr3_aa: CSVEDRQGRFSYGYTF; cdr3_nt: TGCAGCGTTGAAGACCGACAGGGCCGCTTTAGCTATGGCTACACCTTC
clone_size: many; v_call: TRBV5-1; d_call: NA; j_call: TRBJ1-6; cdr3_aa: CASSLVDLRNSPLHF; cdr3_nt: TGCGCCAGCAGCTTGGTTGACCTAAGAAATTCACCCCTCCACTTT
clone_size: few; v_call: TRBV30; d_call: TRBD2; j_call: TRBJ2-4; cdr3_aa: CACGTSGRAWDIKYF; cdr3_nt: TGTGCCTGCGGGACTAGCGGGAGGGCCTGGGACATTAAGTACTTC
clone_size: many; v_call: TRBV12-3/TRBV12-4; d_call: NA; j_call: TRBJ1-2; cdr3_aa: CASSSGTYGYTF; cdr3_nt: TGTGCCAGCAGCTCAGGGACCTATGGCTACACCTTC
clone_size: NA; v_call: TRBV20-1; d_call: TRBD2; j_call: TRBJ2-5; cdr3_aa: CSASPTSGPETQYF; cdr3_nt: TGCAGTGCCAGCCCGACTAGCGGGCCCGAGACCCAGTACTTC
clone_size: many; v_call: TRBV7-3; d_call: NA; j_call: TRBJ1-1; cdr3_aa: CASSPIGGGTEAFF; cdr3_nt: TGTGCCAGCAGCCCGATAGGGGGGGGCACTGAAGCTTTCTTT
clone_size: many; v_call: TRBV19; d_call: NA; j_call: TRBJ1-1; cdr3_aa: CASSIGGFGTEAFF; cdr3_nt: TGTGCCAGTAGTATAGGAGGATTTGGGACTGAAGCTTTCTTT
clone_size: many; v_call: TRBV2; d_call: TRBD1; j_call: TRBJ1-6; cdr3_aa: CASNPGQGYGSPLHF; cdr3_nt: TGTGCCAGCAATCCGGGACAGGGGTATGGATCACCCCTCCACTTT
clone_size: many; v_call: TRBV11-3; d_call: NA; j_call: TRBJ1-2; cdr3_aa: CASALRGNYGYTF; cdr3_nt: TGTGCCAGCGCCTTGCGGGGAAACTATGGCTACACCTTC
clone_size: NA; v_call: TRBV30; d_call: TRBD2; j_call: TRBJ2-7; cdr3_aa: CAWGGGTKGVHEQYF; cdr3_nt: TGTGCCTGGGGGGGAGGGACGAAAGGGGTACACGAGCAGTACTTC
clone_size: many; v_call: TRBV10-3; d_call: NA; j_call: TRBJ1-1; cdr3_aa: CAVWGRVKMNTEAFF; cdr3_nt: TGTGCCGTCTGGGGACGGGTTAAAATGAACACTGAAGCTTTCTTT
clone_size: NA; v_call: TRBV6-2/TRBV6-3; d_call: NA; j_call: TRBJ2-7; cdr3_aa: CASSQDGGTNTYEQYF; cdr3_nt: TGTGCCAGCAGTCAGGATGGGGGGACAAATACCTACGAGCAGTACTTC
clone_size: many; v_call: TRBV20-1; d_call: NA; j_call: TRBJ1-6; cdr3_aa: CSAPDRRSSYNSPLHF; cdr3_nt: TGCAGTGCTCCCGACAGGCGAAGCTCCTATAATTCACCCCTCCACTTT
clone_size: many; v_call: TRBV5-1; d_call: NA; j_call: TRBJ2-4; cdr3_aa: CASSLKISKNIQYF; cdr3_nt: TGCGCCAGCAGCTTAAAAATCTCCAAAAACATTCAGTACTTC
clone_size: many; v_call: TRBV6-5; d_call: NA; j_call: TRBJ2-6; cdr3_aa: CASSYVGSGANVLTF; cdr3_nt: TGTGCCAGCAGTTACGTGGGATCTGGGGCCAACGTCCTGACTTTC
clone_size: NA; v_call: TRBV6-5; d_call: TRBD2; j_call: TRBJ2-7; cdr3_aa: CASSYTRTRNHEQYF; cdr3_nt: TGTGCCAGCAGTTACACCCGGACTAGGAATCACGAGCAGTACTTC
clone_size: many; v_call: TRBV29-1; d_call: TRBD1; j_call: TRBJ2-5; cdr3_aa: CSVDPTGVYETQYF; cdr3_nt: TGCAGCGTTGATCCGACAGGGGTGTACGAGACCCAGTACTTC
clone_size: once; v_call: TRBV27; d_call: NA; j_call: TRBJ1-5; cdr3_aa: CASSYYGRSNQPQHF; cdr3_nt: TGTGCCAGCAGTTATTATGGGAGGAGCAATCAGCCCCAGCATTTT
clone_size: many; v_call: TRBV12-5; d_call: NA; j_call: TRBJ2-5; cdr3_aa: CASTAGSYYQETQYF; cdr3_nt: TGTGCTAGTACTGCCGGGAGCTATTACCAAGAGACCCAGTACTTC
clone_size: many; v_call: TRBV28; d_call: NA; j_call: TRBJ2-7; cdr3_aa: CASNSRGNYEQYF; cdr3_nt: TGTGCCAGTAACAGCCGAGGCAACTACGAGCAGTACTTC
clone_size: many; v_call: TRBV20-1; d_call: TRBD2; j_call: TRBJ2-2; cdr3_aa: CSARLAGGTNTGEPFF; cdr3_nt: TGCAGTGCTAGGTTGGCGGGGGGGACGAACACCGGGGAGCCGTTTTTT
clone_size: few; v_call: TRBV11-2; d_call: NA; j_call: TRBJ2-3; cdr3_aa: CASSLRLVGVDTQYF; cdr3_nt: TGTGCCAGCAGCTTAAGATTAGTTGGAGTAGATACGCAGTATTTT
clone_size: many; v_call: TRBV12-3/TRBV12-4; d_call: NA; j_call: TRBJ1-2; cdr3_aa: CASKRTANYGYTF; cdr3_nt: TGTGCCAGCAAACGCACAGCTAACTATGGCTACACCTTC
clone_size: many; v_call: TRBV7-9; d_call: NA; j_call: TRBJ1-3; cdr3_aa: CASNIQGTPGNTIYF; cdr3_nt: TGTGCCAGCAACATCCAGGGGACTCCTGGAAACACCATATATTTT
clone_size: few; v_call: TRBV5-1; d_call: NA; j_call: TRBJ1-1; cdr3_aa: CASQGQGVIGTEAFF; cdr3_nt: TGCGCCAGCCAAGGGCAAGGGGTTATAGGCACTGAAGCTTTCTTT
clone_size: few; v_call: TRBV7-9; d_call: NA; j_call: TRBJ2-7; cdr3_aa: CASSLSGQREQYF; cdr3_nt: TGTGCCAGCAGCTTATCCGGACAGCGCGAGCAGTACTTC
clone_size: few; v_call: TRBV5-6; d_call: NA; j_call: TRBJ2-7; cdr3_aa: CASSFLSDPYEQYF; cdr3_nt: TGTGCCAGCAGCTTCCTAAGCGATCCCTACGAGCAGTACTTC
clone_size: many; v_call: TRBV27; d_call: NA; j_call: TRBJ1-6; cdr3_aa: CASSPLSSYNSPLHF; cdr3_nt: TGTGCCAGCAGCCCCTTGAGCTCCTATAATTCACCCCTCCACTTT